Here is one T cell receptor beta chain with its context. This sample was taken from a study of blood T cell repertoires in COVID-19. TCRdb's table, derived via immunoSEQ multiplex PCR, lists solely in-frame clones and lacks some. The table shows approximately 210,000 clones, with around 81% occurring only once. This study enrolled people aged about 18 to 100 from around 26 US geographic areas. Clinical history as reported by participants underpinned cohort assignment. From germline, CDR1 is MNHEY and CDR2 SVGAGI. The CDR3 consists of 13 residues. Unmatched junction bases numbered 11, after V lost 8 bases and J lost 8 bases.

This TCR derives from a man aged 25 to 40 with acute COVID-19. The chain has TRBV6-5 and TRBJ1-2, with 7 bases lining up with TRBD1. Sequences were obtained from PBMCs or T cells enriched from blood (not recorded which). The CDR3: CASGQQGFGGYTF. The CDR3 DNA reads as TGTGCCAGCGGACAACAGGGGTTTGGCGGCTACACCTTC.